These 2 T cell receptor beta chains were sequenced from one sample in a study of T cell responses to AZD1222 COVID-19 vaccine. The table came from immunoSEQ multiplex PCR; TCRdb's copy has only in-frame clones and leaves some out. The sample lists 100,000 to 120,000 clones, just under 95% occurring once. The source material was peripheral blood, sampled on day 0 of AZD1222 vaccination. These TCRs come from an adult in good health.

V gene TRBV5-6 combines with J gene TRBJ2-7; 7 bases align to TRBD1. The CDR3 spans 12 residues. Germline loops: CDR1 SGHDT, CDR2 YYEEEE. V shed 3 bases, J shed 6 bases, and the junction held 3 bases outside the gene matches. The chain's CDR3 is CASSSYRGEQYF. CDR3 bases: TGTGCCAGCAGCTCCTACAGGGGCGAGCAGTACTTC.

The genes are TRBV2 and TRBJ2-7, with TRBD1 matching over 9 bases. The CDR3 loop spans 14 amino acids. CDR1 is SNHLY and CDR2 is FYNNEI in the germline V gene. J was trimmed by 3 bases and V by 5 bases; bases with no gene match: 5. The chain's CDR3 is CASSTQTGGYEQYF. CDR3 nucleotide sequence: TGTGCCAGCAGTACTCAGACAGGGGGCTACGAGCAGTACTTC.